This TCR beta chain was captured in a study of cytomegalovirus exposure and HLA in healthy donors. The study ran its PCR with 60 Vbeta and 13 Jbeta primers. The method was immunoSEQ multiplex PCR; TCRdb's version includes in-frame clones alone and lacks a portion of them. The sample consists of about 160,000 clones, roughly 82% of them appearing once. The sequenced sample was PBMCs. The origin of this receptor is a girl between 5 and 17 years old in good health and CMV-seropositive.

The CDR3 nucleotides are TGTGCCATCAGCGGGATGAACACTGAAGCTTTCTTT. Its translation is CAISGMNTEAFF. The V call is TRBV10-3, the J call TRBJ1-1; no firm D call. V lost 6 bases and J 0 bases, leaving 5 bases between the germline ends. The CDR3 is 12 amino acids. Germline V gene lookup returns CDR1 ENHRY and CDR2 SYGVKD.